The 15 T cell receptor beta chains listed next were all sequenced from one sample in a study of shared clonotypes between healthy human individuals. Naive CD8 cells lacked CD45RO and underwent positive selection for CCR7, leaving out terminally differentiated effector memory CD45RA+ cells. The assay was immunoSEQ multiplex PCR, and TCRdb's table has in-frame clones only and misses some. The sample contains about 2,200,000 clones, roughly 91% of which appear only once. The specimen was naive CD8+ T cells from PBMCs. These receptors all come from a young man in good health. Some clones in this sample may be carry-over from other donors' samples.

The chain links TRBV2 to TRBJ2-7, with 7 bases lining up with TRBD2. The CDR3 runs to 14 residues. J was trimmed by 0 bases and V by 4 bases; bases with no gene match: 3. The germline V gene has CDR1 SNHLY and CDR2 FYNNEI. Here the CDR3 DNA reads TGTGCCAGCAGTGTGCGGGAGAGCTCCTACGAGCAGTACTTC. Translated, it gives CASSVRESSYEQYF. The full variable domain, with the rest looked up from reference TRBV2 and TRBJ2-7, is EPEVTQTPSHQVTQMGQEVILRCVPISNHLYFYWYRQILGQKVEFLVSFYNNEISEKSEIFDDQFSVERPDGSNFTLKIRSTKLEDSAMYFCASSVRESSYEQYFGPGTRLTVT.

V and J are TRBV28 and TRBJ2-2; 7 bases line up with TRBD1. V trimming: 4 bases; J trimming: 6 bases; junction bases outside the gene matches: 5. CDR3 length: 14 residues. CDR1 and CDR2 from the germline V gene are MDHEN and SYDVKM. CDR3 DNA: TGTGCCAGCAGTTCCAACAGGGGTCCCGGGGAGCTGTTTTTT. It encodes CASSSNRGPGELFF.

V is TRBV19 and J is TRBJ2-2; D possibly matches TRBD1 or TRBD2 (6 bases each). V was pared by 7 bases and J by 5 bases, with 23 bases between. The length of the CDR3 is 17 residues. Germline assignment: CDR1 LNHDA and CDR2 SQIVND (reference sequence). The CDR3 here is CASTSLWGAGRTGELFF. Written as DNA, the CDR3 is TGTGCCAGTACCTCCCTCTGGGGGGCAGGGCGGACCGGGGAGCTGTTTTTT.

The chain employs TRBV9 and TRBJ2-6; 12 bases align to TRBD2. CDR1 and CDR2 (germline): SGDLS, YYNGEE. This CDR3 spans 18 amino acids. Losses at the gene ends were 0 bases for V and 2 bases for J; bases not matched to a gene: 3. The CDR3 DNA sequence: TGTGCCAGCAGCGTAGTATCTAGCGGGAGGGCTGGGGCCAACGTCCTGACTTTC. Amino acid sequence: CASSVVSSGRAGANVLTF.

The chain carries TRBV19 and TRBJ2-3; the match to TRBD1 covers 8 bases. This CDR3 comprises 16 residues. Looked up from germline, CDR1 is LNHDA and CDR2 is SQIVND (reference sequence). After removal of 3 bases from V and 0 bases from J, the junction contained 5 bases not matched to a gene. CDR3 coding DNA: TGTGCCAGTAGTATCCACCGGACAGGGAGCACAGATACGCAGTATTTT. Encoded protein: CASSIHRTGSTDTQYF.

The chain has TRBV27 and TRBJ2-5, with 7 bases identical to TRBD2. Trimming took 3 bases from V and 7 from J; bases not matched to a gene: 14. The CDR3 is 16 amino acids. Germline values: CDR1 MNHEY, CDR2 SMNVEV (reference sequence). CDR3: CASSFVGVAGVGTQYF. CDR3 in DNA: TGTGCCAGCAGTTTCGTGGGAGTGGCGGGAGTGGGGACCCAGTACTTC.

In DNA form, the CDR3 reads TGTGCCAGCAGTTCCCGGGGGTCGGGGGGTGAGCAGTTCTTC. Translated, it gives CASSSRGSGGEQFF. The gene calls are TRBV27 and TRBJ2-1; 7 bases are shared with TRBD2. This CDR3 is 14 amino acids long. Germline-derived CDR1 and CDR2 are MNHEY and SMNVEV (reference sequence). The V segment lost 4 bases and the J segment 9 bases; nucleotides outside the gene matches: 9.

This rearrangement joins TRBV10-3 to TRBJ1-4; 10 nucleotides agree with TRBD1. CDR1 is ENHRY and CDR2 is SYGVKD in the germline V gene. Trimming took 0 bases from V and 8 from J; bases not matched to a gene: 3. There are 15 residues in the CDR3. CDR3 DNA sequence: TGTGCCATCAGTGAGTCGCGGACAGGGGGAGAAAAACTGTTTTTT. Protein: CAISESRTGGEKLFF.

The chain combines TRBV19 with TRBJ1-1; perhaps TRBD1 as D (5 bases). Germline V gives CDR1 LNHDA, CDR2 SQIVND (reference sequence). The germline V and J ends were trimmed by 8 bases and 0 bases, with 13 bases remaining between them. The CDR3 spans 14 residues. CDR3 loop: CASRAGTVNTEAFF. The CDR3 coding sequence is TGTGCCAGTCGAGCAGGGACGGTGAACACTGAAGCTTTCTTT.

The chain combines TRBV5-1 with TRBJ2-7, with D possibly matching TRBD2 (5 bases). Trimming took 0 bases from V and 5 from J, leaving 15 bases between them. The CDR3 runs to 15 residues. The germline V gene encodes CDR1 SGHRS and CDR2 YFSETQ. This CDR3 reads CASSLAAGSMDEQYF. As DNA, the CDR3 is TGCGCCAGCAGCTTGGCCGCGGGCTCTATGGACGAGCAGTACTTC.

Remarks on this clone: In the same sample, other DNA sequences code for this CDR3. The rearrangement links TRBV7-9 to TRBJ2-3; tentatively, D is TRBD2 (6 bases). This CDR3 contains 14 residues. Germline CDR1 SEHNR, CDR2 FQNEAQ (reference sequence). V dropped 4 bases and J dropped 0 bases, with 8 bases sitting between them. CDR3 loop: CASSSRDSTDTQYF. The CDR3 region has the DNA TGTGCCAGCAGCTCGCGGGACAGCACAGATACGCAGTATTTT.

The V call is TRBV6-5, the J call TRBJ1-2; D ambiguous. The CDR3 is made up of 16 amino acids. Germline-derived CDR1 and CDR2 are MNHEY and SVGAGI. V shed 2 bases and J shed 0 bases, with 13 bases lying between them. CDR3 in amino acids: CASSYPGRITNYGYTF. Written as DNA, the CDR3 is TGTGCCAGCAGTTACCCAGGACGGATTACTAACTATGGCTACACCTTC.

On this clone: The sample contains more than one DNA sequence encoding this CDR3. The genes are TRBV27 and TRBJ2-7, with 9 bases lining up with TRBD1. The CDR3 runs 15 residues. Germline V lookup: CDR1 MNHEY, CDR2 SMNVEV (reference sequence). V lost 3 bases and J lost 2; bases outside the gene matches: 5. CDR3 sequence (DNA): TGTGCCAGCAGTTTCTTAGGACAGGGGACCTACGAGCAGTACTTC. Residues: CASSFLGQGTYEQYF.

The chain joins TRBV7-9 to TRBJ2-2; no firm D call. CDR1 and CDR2 (germline): SEHNR, FQNEAQ (reference sequence). Trimming took off 2 bases at V and 4 bases at J, with 14 bases between the two ends. This CDR3 has 16 amino acids. Here the CDR3 reads CASSLIPGRGTGELFF. CDR3 DNA sequence: TGTGCCAGCAGCTTAATACCCGGGCGTGGCACCGGGGAGCTGTTTTTT.

The chain carries TRBV5-6 and TRBJ2-1; TRBD2 agrees at 10 bases. The V and J ends lost 3 bases and 5 bases, in that order; junction bases with no gene match: 14. CDR3 length: 18 amino acids. Germline loops: CDR1 SGHDT, CDR2 YYEEEE. CDR3 loop: CASSYRPTGLALNNEQFF. The CDR3 bases are TGTGCCAGCAGCTACCGGCCAACGGGACTAGCGTTGAACAATGAGCAGTTCTTC.